This TCR beta chain is drawn from a study of post-analysis software for immune sequencing data. About the study: Recorded disease courses covered relapsing-remitting, secondary progressive and progressive-relapsing multiple sclerosis. Some patients had no subtype annotation. Study-wide points: Higher frequency in patients than in controls was seen for several TRBV segments, with TRBV5-6, TRBV5-1 and TRBV20-1 among them.

As for this clonotype: As yet, its antigen is unknown.

In germline, CDR1 is SQVTM, CDR2 ANQGSEA. The V and J ends lost 4 bases and 3 bases, in that order; junction bases with no gene match: 6. The CDR3 contains 15 residues. Researchers reported that TCR beta cDNA libraries carried unique molecular identifiers. From the PCR reads, TCRdb called clonotypes with MiXCR, one entry per CDR3 protein. The table has hundreds of thousands of distinct CDR3 sequences, 55% to 60% seen once. V is TRBV29-1 and J is TRBJ2-2; 9 bases line up with TRBD1. Material for sequencing was blood. The TCR originated in a girl aged 2-10 years with multiple sclerosis. CDR3 bases: TGCAGCGTTGGGGGGGACAGGGAGGACACCGGGGAGCTGTTTTTT. Its translation: CSVGGDREDTGELFF.